This T cell receptor beta chain was captured in a study of blood T cells in healthy people across ages (dated by TCRdb to the mid-2010s). With respect to the entire study: In model experiments, template switching captured about one uniquely barcoded TCR beta cDNA molecule for every two T cells. Age-related changes in TCR beta repertoire diversity were measured in the study by deep sequencing normalized with unique cDNA molecular identifiers. The donors were split into four age groups: young (average about 15 years), middle-aged (roughly 40), aged (around 67) and long-lived (82). To avoid experimental bias, donors of different ages were spread randomly across the sequencing lanes. Using the same blood draw, the study looked at two additional independent replicas of 1 million unique cDNA reads for two donors, one aged 18 to 30 and the other aged 80 or older. On the study overall, not on this receptor specifically: Because donor CMV infection status was unknown, age-related changes in expanded clonotypes were potentially confounded. As age increased, observed TCR beta diversity per million T cells dropped in a roughly linear way, and a significant reduction was already evident by age 40. Observed TCR beta diversity correlated strongly with the percentage of naive T cells measured by flow cytometry. Compared with the aged group, the long-lived group had more naive CD4+ T cells, fewer expanded clones and increased TCR diversity, a pattern suggesting age selection. Since profiling was done on bulk unsorted PBMCs, naive and antigen-experienced compartments could not be conclusively compared. Estimates of total diversity based on one million sequenced T cells were considered lower bounds and underestimates.

The roughly 39 donors, aged about 6 to 90 years, were systemically healthy Caucasian individuals from Russia. About 10 milliliters of peripheral blood were collected from each donor into EDTA-treated Vacutainer tubes. Ficoll-Paque density-gradient centrifugation was used to isolate PBMCs, with at least 6 million per sample. Total RNA was extracted from PBMCs with Trizol reagent, with at least 6 micrograms obtained per sample. For every donor, an aliquot of PBMCs went through flow cytometry to measure the percentages of naive CD45RAhigh/CD27high T cells. Including cysteine and phenylalanine, the CDR3 has 13 amino acids. The entry retains the CDR3 DNA only, 39 bases that are in frame from base 1. Trimmed from V: 3 bases; trimmed from J: 7 bases; junction bases lacking a gene match: 5. CDR1 and CDR2 are read off the germline V gene as SQVTM and ANQGSEA. This clonotype has at least ten counts. The antigen it binds to is not known. One base away there is no much larger clone; base qualities are not given.

The library was obtained by 5' RACE. The second PCR ran for roughly 7 to 12 cycles and used a J-beta primer mix along with a sample-barcoded 5' primer. A unique molecular identifier was introduced onto each TCR beta cDNA molecule by a template-switch 5' adaptor carrying 12 random nucleotides. At least 2.5 million CDR3-containing paired-end reads were obtained from each sample. First-strand cDNA synthesis was performed from all RNA using the Mint cDNA synthesis kit, with priming by a TRBC-specific oligonucleotide. Following uracil-DNA glycosylase treatment, all cDNA underwent a first 18-cycle PCR with the universal primers M1SS and BC2_uni_R. The original methods were these. Normalization of each sample was performed by random selection of 1 million high-quality reads, each carrying a distinct molecular identifier. Instead of being binned into consensus sequences, reads with shared molecular identifiers were discarded. MiTCR, with a Q25 quality threshold and the strictest error-elimination algorithm, was used for CDR3 identification, clonotype clustering and error correction. A nonparametric unseen species model with Euler transformation was used to estimate lower-bound total TCR beta diversity. Using fastp trimming at Q25 and MiXCR clonotype assembly, TCRdb reanalyzed the public sequencing data and kept in-frame beta chains. CDR3 protein duplicates are merged, each entry listing the most common genes and DNA. TCRdb's processing, not the study's, gives the V and J calls here. This sample is represented by some 1,800,000 distinct CDR3 sequences; around 42% of them were singletons. The ten largest clones represent 20% to 25% of the sample.

The sequence was obtained from a human donor in good health. The sequence joins TRBV29-1 to TRBJ2-1; the junction holds 8 bases that match TRBD1. Sequencing input: blood. The sequenced DNA is TGCAGCGTTGACCCGACAGGGGTAAATGAGCAGTTCTTC. It translates as CSVDPTGVNEQFF.